The clone carrying this T cell receptor (beta chain) has a count of ten or more. This entry is derived from a study of T cells in Graves' hyperthyroidism and ophthalmopathy. Study context: Specimen type is peripheral blood, collected at initial diagnosis prior to any treatment.

Ophthalmopathy patients showed a Clinical Activity Score of at least 3, NOSPECS grade of at least 4 and duration under 3 months. Amplification of TCR beta CDR3 regions was performed using RNA transcripts as template. Researchers ran a first-round RT-PCR on the TCR CDR3 using the HTBI primer set. One entry per CDR3 protein, called by TCRdb with MiXCR from the multiplex PCR reads. The sample lists over 500,000 distinct CDR3 sequences, roughly 15% occurring once. This sequence was found in a woman aged 25-40 years with Graves' ophthalmopathy. Material: blood.

The CDR3 DNA is TGTGCCAGCAGCCCCGGTCCCCAAAGCACAGATACGCAGTATTTT. This translates into CASSPGPQSTDTQYF. The chain has TRBV7-2 and TRBJ2-3; D ambiguous. V was trimmed by 5 bases and J by 0 bases, leaving 12 bases between them. This CDR3 is 15 amino acids long. The germline CDR1 and CDR2 sequences are SGHTA and FQGNSA. The full variable domain, with the rest looked up from reference TRBV7-2 and TRBJ2-3, is GAGVSQSPSNKVTEKGKDVELRCDPISGHTALYWYRQSLGQGLEFLIYFQGNSAPDKSGLPSDRFSAERTGGSVSTLTIQRTQQEDSAVYLCASSPGPQSTDTQYFGPGTRLTVL.